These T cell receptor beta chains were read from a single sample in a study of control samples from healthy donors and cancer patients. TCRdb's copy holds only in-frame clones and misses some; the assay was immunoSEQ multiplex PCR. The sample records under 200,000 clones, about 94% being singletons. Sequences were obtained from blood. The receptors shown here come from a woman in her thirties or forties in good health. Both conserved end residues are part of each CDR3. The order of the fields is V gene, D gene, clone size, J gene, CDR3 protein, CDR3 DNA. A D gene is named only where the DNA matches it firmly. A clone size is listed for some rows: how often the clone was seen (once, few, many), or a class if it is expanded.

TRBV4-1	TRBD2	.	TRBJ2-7	CASSQESSGSGAYEQYF	TGCGCCAGCAGCCAAGAATCTAGCGGGAGTGGGGCCTACGAGCAGTACTTC
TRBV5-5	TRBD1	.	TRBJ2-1	CASSLPGTGGNEQFF	TGTGCCAGCAGCCTGCCAGGGACAGGGGGCAATGAGCAGTTCTTC
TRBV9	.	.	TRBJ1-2	CASSVPGVHHYTF	TGTGCCAGCAGCGTTCCCGGGGTTCATCACTACACCTTC
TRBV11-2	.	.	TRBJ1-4	CASSLGGTRLFF	TGTGCCAGCAGCTTAGGTGGGACAAGACTGTTTTTT
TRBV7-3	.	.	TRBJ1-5	CASSHSGGREYSNQPQHF	TGTGCCAGCAGCCATTCTGGGGGACGTGAGTATAGCAATCAGCCCCAGCATTTT
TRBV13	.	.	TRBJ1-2	CASSSMTGTQSYGYTF	TGTGCCAGCAGCTCGATGACAGGAACCCAATCCTATGGCTACACCTTC
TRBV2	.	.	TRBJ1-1	CASSEQGTATEAFF	TGTGCCAGCAGTGAACAGGGTACGGCCACTGAAGCTTTCTTT
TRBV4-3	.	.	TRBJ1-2	CASSQDAPRSGYTF	TGCGCCAGCAGCCAAGATGCCCCCCGGAGTGGCTACACCTTC
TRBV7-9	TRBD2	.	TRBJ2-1	CASSLDGGENNEQFF	TGTGCCAGCAGCTTAGATGGGGGGGAAAACAATGAGCAGTTCTTC
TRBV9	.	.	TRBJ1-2	CASSVDGSYYGYTF	TGTGCCAGCAGCGTAGATGGCAGCTACTATGGCTACACCTTC
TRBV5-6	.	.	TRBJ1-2	CASKKWGGVNYGYTF	TGTGCCAGCAAAAAGTGGGGGGGCGTTAACTATGGCTACACCTTC
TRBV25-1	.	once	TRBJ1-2	CASSERGAINYGYTF	TGTGCCAGCAGTGAAAGGGGGGCGATAAACTATGGCTACACCTTC
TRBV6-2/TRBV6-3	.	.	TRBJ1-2	CASSQDQGIRGYTF	TGTGCCAGCAGTCAGGACCAGGGGATCCGAGGCTACACCTTC
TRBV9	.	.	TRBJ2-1	CASSVGLVSSYNEQFF	TGTGCCAGCAGCGTAGGACTGGTTAGCTCCTACAATGAGCAGTTCTTC
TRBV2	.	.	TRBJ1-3	CASSERRNTIYF	TGTGCCAGCAGTGAAAGGCGAAACACCATATATTTT
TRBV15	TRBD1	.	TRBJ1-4	CATSASGTGPNEKLFF	TGTGCCACCAGCGCCTCCGGGACAGGCCCTAATGAAAAACTGTTTTTT
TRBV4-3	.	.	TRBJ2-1	CASSQDFDGGDEQFF	TGCGCCAGCAGCCAAGATTTTGACGGGGGAGATGAGCAGTTCTTC
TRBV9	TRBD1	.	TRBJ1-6	CASSADRGSSPLHF	TGTGCCAGCAGTGCAGACAGGGGGAGTTCACCCCTCCACTTT
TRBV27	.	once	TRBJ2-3	CASSLEGVPIGDTQYF	TGTGCCAGCAGCCTCGAAGGGGTCCCGATTGGAGATACGCAGTATTTT
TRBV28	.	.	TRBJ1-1	CASRIPTHPEAFF	TGTGCCAGCAGGATACCGACGCACCCTGAAGCTTTCTTT
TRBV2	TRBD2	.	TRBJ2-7	CASSDDVAGRDEQYF	TGTGCCAGCAGTGATGATGTAGCGGGACGAGACGAGCAGTACTTC
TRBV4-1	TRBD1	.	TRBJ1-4	CASSRPGTGGGLFF	TGCGCCAGCAGCCGTCCCGGGACAGGGGGCGGGCTGTTTTTT
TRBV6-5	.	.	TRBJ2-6	CASSYQGNGANVLTF	TGTGCCAGCAGTTATCAAGGGAACGGGGCCAACGTCCTGACTTTC
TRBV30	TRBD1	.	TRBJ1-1	CAWSVERGLGAFF	TGTGCCTGGAGTGTAGAGAGGGGGCTGGGCGCTTTCTTT
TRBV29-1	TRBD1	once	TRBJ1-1	CSVRQGGTEAFF	TGCAGCGTCCGACAGGGGGGCACTGAAGCTTTCTTT
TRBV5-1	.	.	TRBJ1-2	CASSFGQVRVGGYTF	TGCGCCAGCAGCTTTGGGCAGGTCAGGGTGGGGGGCTACACCTTC
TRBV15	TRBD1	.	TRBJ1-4	CATSDAGQGASEKLFF	TGTGCCACCAGCGACGCGGGACAGGGAGCAAGCGAAAAACTGTTTTTT
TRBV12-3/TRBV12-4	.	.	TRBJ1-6	CASQRLSDSPLHF	TGTGCCAGCCAAAGGTTGAGTGACTCACCCCTCCACTTT
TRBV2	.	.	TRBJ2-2	CASSGTTLRTGELFF	TGTGCCAGCAGTGGGACTACCCTACGCACCGGGGAGCTGTTTTTT
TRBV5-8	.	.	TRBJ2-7	CASSQRTDEQYF	TGTGCCAGCAGCCAGCGGACGGACGAGCAGTACTTC
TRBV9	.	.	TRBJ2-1	CASSVEDSSYNEQFF	TGTGCCAGCAGCGTAGAGGATAGCTCCTACAATGAGCAGTTCTTC
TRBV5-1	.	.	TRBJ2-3	CASSLAPSTAGSTDTQYF	TGCGCCAGCAGCTTGGCCCCATCGACTGCGGGAAGCACAGATACGCAGTATTTT
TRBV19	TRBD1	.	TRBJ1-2	CASSIPQGNLYGYTF	TGTGCCAGTAGTATTCCACAGGGGAACCTCTATGGCTACACCTTC
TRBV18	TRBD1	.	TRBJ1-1	CASSPGQGAAFF	TGTGCCAGCTCACCAGGGCAGGGGGCGGCTTTCTTT
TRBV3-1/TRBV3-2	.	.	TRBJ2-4	CASSQADWMIQYF	TGTGCCAGCAGCCAGGCGGACTGGATGATTCAGTACTTC
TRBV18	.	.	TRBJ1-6	CASSPTSFPFDSPLHF	TGTGCCAGCTCCCCCACTAGTTTTCCTTTTGATTCACCCCTCCACTTT
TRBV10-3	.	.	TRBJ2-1	CAISEPPRGNEQFF	TGTGCCATCAGTGAGCCCCCCCGGGGCAATGAGCAGTTCTTC
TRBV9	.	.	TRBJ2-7	CASSVGSGSYEQYF	TGTGCCAGCAGCGTAGGAAGCGGTTCCTACGAGCAGTACTTC
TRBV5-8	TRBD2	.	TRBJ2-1	CASSRAGVSYNEQFF	TGTGCCAGCAGCCGGGCGGGGGTTAGCTACAATGAGCAGTTCTTC
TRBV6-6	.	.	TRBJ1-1	CASSYGVRTEAFF	TGTGCCAGCAGTTACGGGGTTAGGACTGAAGCTTTCTTT
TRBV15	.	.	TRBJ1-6	CATSRAARQGSPLHF	TGTGCCACCAGCAGAGCAGCCAGGCAGGGATCACCCCTCCACTTT
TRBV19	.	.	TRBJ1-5	CASSIIGGSNQPQHF	TGTGCCAGTAGTATAATTGGAGGGAGCAATCAGCCCCAGCATTTT
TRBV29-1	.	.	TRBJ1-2	CSGNQGNYGYTF	TGCAGCGGTAACCAGGGGAACTATGGCTACACCTTC
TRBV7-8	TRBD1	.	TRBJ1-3	CASSSGTGAIGNTIYF	TGTGCCAGCAGCTCCGGGACAGGGGCTATCGGAAACACCATATATTTT
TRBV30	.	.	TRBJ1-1	CAWSVPKQGLRGTEAFF	TGTGCCTGGAGTGTACCCAAGCAGGGCCTACGAGGCACTGAAGCTTTCTTT
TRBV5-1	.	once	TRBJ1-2	CASSLDQGGYGYTF	TGCGCCAGCAGCTTGGACCAGGGTGGCTATGGCTACACCTTC
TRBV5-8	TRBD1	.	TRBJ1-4	CASSLWDRKNEKLFF	TGTGCCAGCAGCCTCTGGGACAGAAAAAATGAAAAACTGTTTTTT
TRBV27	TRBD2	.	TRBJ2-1	CASSFKAGGLNEQFF	TGTGCCAGCAGTTTTAAAGCGGGAGGCTTAAATGAGCAGTTCTTC
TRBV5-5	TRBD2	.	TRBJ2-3	CASSNSGRDTDTQYF	TGTGCCAGCAGCAATAGCGGGAGGGACACAGATACGCAGTATTTT
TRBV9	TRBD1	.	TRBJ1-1	CASSVDRTGPMNTEAFF	TGTGCCAGCAGCGTAGATAGGACAGGGCCCATGAACACTGAAGCTTTCTTT
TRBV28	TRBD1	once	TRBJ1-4	CASSLTGATNEKLFF	TGTGCCAGCAGCCTCACAGGGGCAACTAATGAAAAACTGTTTTTT
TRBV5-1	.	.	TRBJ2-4	CASSLAQGFMGIQYF	TGCGCCAGCAGCTTGGCGCAGGGGTTTATGGGCATTCAGTACTTC
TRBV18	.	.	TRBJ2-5	CASSPWGETQYF	TGTGCCAGCTCACCTTGGGGGGAGACCCAGTACTTC
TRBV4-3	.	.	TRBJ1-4	CASSQDLVLPEKLFF	TGCGCCAGCAGCCAAGATCTGGTCTTGCCGGAAAAACTGTTTTTT